A single sample gave rise to the 13 T cell receptor beta chains below, sequenced in a study of CD8+ T cells in alopecia areata. It was cDNA, reverse transcribed from extracted RNA, that served as the sequencing template. Clones were sequenced by immunoSEQ multiplex PCR, and TCRdb holds only the in-frame ones, with some missing. The table shows around 210,000 clones, with around 50% occurring only once. The sequencing input was CD8+ T cells sorted from blood. The receptors were sampled from a human donor in good health.

V usage is TRBV2 and J usage is TRBJ2-3; TRBD2 aligns across 8 bases. J lost 11 bases, V lost 7 bases, and 11 bases had no gene match. Germline V lookup: CDR1 SNHLY, CDR2 FYNNEI. This CDR3 has 13 amino acids. CDR3: CASMPRPREGQYF. CDR3 nucleotide sequence: TGTGCCAGCATGCCCCGGCCCCGGGAGGGGCAGTATTTT.

The chain joins TRBV27 to TRBJ2-7; D unresolved. The CDR3 has 13 residues. The germline CDR1 and CDR2 sequences are MNHEY and SMNVEV (reference sequence). Trimming removed 3 bases from V and 1 base from J, with 7 bases in between. The CDR3 coding sequence is TGTGCCAGCAGTTTGGCCGAGTCCTACGAGCAGTACTTC. Amino acids: CASSLAESYEQYF.

The V call is TRBV29-1, the J call TRBJ2-7, with D perhaps TRBD1 (5 bases). This CDR3 spans 11 amino acids. Trimming took off 7 bases at V and 5 bases at J, with 12 bases between the two ends. Germline CDR1 reads SQVTM; CDR2 reads ANQGSEA. Here the CDR3 reads CSAEKGNEQYF. CDR3 nucleotides: TGCAGCGCCGAAAAGGGGAACGAGCAGTACTTC.

V and J are TRBV7-9 and TRBJ1-2; D call uncertain. Germline V gene data show CDR1 as SEHNR and CDR2 as FQNEAQ (reference sequence). Trimming removed 1 base at V and 1 base at J, with 4 bases between. The CDR3 is made up of 13 amino acids. Here the CDR3 DNA reads TGTGCCAGCAGCTTAGAGGTTAACTATGGCTACACCTTC. This gives the protein CASSLEVNYGYTF.

The chain combines TRBV4-1 with TRBJ2-7, with D perhaps matching TRBD1 (5 bases). CDR3 length: 14 amino acids. CDR1 and CDR2 (germline): MGHRA, YSYEKL. Trimming shortened V by 2 bases and J by 5 bases, and 13 bases separated the two germline ends. The CDR3: CASSQQGDLDEQYF. The CDR3 nucleotides are TGCGCCAGCAGCCAACAGGGTGATCTTGACGAGCAGTACTTC.

This clone was observed a few times. The chain is built from TRBV7-9 and TRBJ2-4; TRBD2 matches at 8 bases. From germline, CDR1 is SEHNR and CDR2 FQNEAQ (reference sequence). J lost 0 bases, V lost 5 bases, and 6 bases had no gene match. The CDR3 covers 16 residues. This CDR3 reads CASSPSGGLAKNIQYF. CDR3 coding DNA: TGTGCCAGCAGCCCGAGCGGGGGCCTAGCCAAAAACATTCAGTACTTC.

This chain joins TRBV11-2 and TRBJ1-1, with a tentative D call TRBD1 (5 bases). The CDR3 is 14 residues long. Looked up from germline, CDR1 is SGHAT and CDR2 is FQNNGV. Trimming cost V 5 bases and J 1 base, with 11 bases left between them. The CDR3 here is CASSHRQSNTEAFF. CDR3 bases: TGTGCCAGCAGCCACCGACAGTCGAACACTGAAGCTTTCTTT.

This CDR3 is CAWSVYQGSYEQYF. The CDR3 DNA reads as TGTGCCTGGAGTGTATATCAGGGTTCCTACGAGCAGTACTTC. The chain uses TRBV30 and TRBJ2-7; TRBD1 is a possible D gene (5 bases). The length of the CDR3 is 14 residues. Deletions cut 0 bases from V and 1 base from J, with 10 bases between. CDR1 GTSNPN and CDR2 SVGIG come from the germline V gene (reference sequence).

This chain's CDR3 is CASSQSLDGYSYEQYF. The CDR3 nucleotides read TGCGCCAGCAGCCAATCTCTCGACGGTTACTCCTACGAGCAGTACTTC. The genes are TRBV4-1 and TRBJ2-7; no firm D call. The V end lost 2 bases, the J end lost 0 bases, and 14 bases lay between the germline ends. From germline, CDR1 is MGHRA and CDR2 YSYEKL. This CDR3 has 16 residues.

A remark on this clone: The sample contains more than one DNA sequence encoding this CDR3. This chain joins TRBV2 and TRBJ1-2; D gene unclear. The V and J ends lost 2 bases and 6 bases respectively, with 1 base between them. Germline CDR1 and CDR2: SNHLY and FYNNEI. The CDR3 covers 10 residues. The DNA for the CDR3 is TGTGCCAGCAGTGAAAATGGCTACACCTTC. This codes for CASSENGYTF.

As regards this clone: This specimen includes other DNA sequences encoding the same CDR3. This chain links TRBV6-5 with TRBJ1-1; tentatively, D is TRBD1 (6 bases). Germline V lookup: CDR1 MNHEY, CDR2 SVGAGI. Deletions cut 0 bases from V and 4 bases from J, with 12 bases between. This CDR3 spans 15 amino acids. CDR3 region: CASSYSAGAGTEAFF. In DNA, the CDR3 is TGTGCCAGCAGTTACTCGGCAGGGGCTGGCACTGAAGCTTTCTTT.

Worth noting for this clone: Different DNA sequences within this sample yield the same CDR3. The chain uses TRBV4-1 and TRBJ1-2, with D uncertain. The ends were cut back, 3 bases at V and 1 base at J, with 3 bases in the middle. Germline assignment: CDR1 MGHRA and CDR2 YSYEKL. The CDR3 covers 12 residues. The CDR3 loop reads CASSQGNYGYTF. DNA for the CDR3: TGCGCCAGCAGCCAGGGTAACTATGGCTACACCTTC.

V gene TRBV29-1 combines with J gene TRBJ2-2; D is perhaps TRBD1 or TRBD2 (5 bases each). There are 13 residues in the CDR3. Germline values: CDR1 SQVTM, CDR2 ANQGSEA. Trimming shortened V by 3 bases and J by 7 bases, and 12 bases separated the two germline ends. DNA of the CDR3: TGCAGCGTTGATTTGGGGGATGGCGGGGAGCTGTTTTTT. It translates to CSVDLGDGGELFF.